The sample holds many counts of the clone carrying this TCR beta chain. Its antigen is undetermined. Trimming cost V 6 bases and J 3 bases, with 19 bases left between them. This CDR3 spans 15 amino acids. CDR1 SGHDT and CDR2 YYEEEE come from the germline V gene. These data belong to a study of CD8 T cells in ankylosing spondylitis. TCRdb re-called the 5' RACE reads with MiXCR, one entry per CDR3 protein. The table has roughly 350,000 distinct CDR3 sequences, 6.5% to 10% seen once; the top ten hold more than 12%. General study points: Significantly higher representation of disease-linked clones was reported for matched ankylosing spondylitis synovial fluid. There was a TCR beta motif, made of fewer than 10 highly homologous variants, that appeared characteristic of ankylosing spondylitis blood.

The genes are TRBV5-6 and TRBJ2-7, with a weak D call TRBD2 (5 bases). This TCR derives from a male donor with ankylosing spondylitis. The material sequenced was blood, either unsorted or a sorted T cell fraction (not recorded which). The CDR3 DNA reads as TGTGCCAGCACCGTACACGGAGAAGAGGGCTACGAGCAGTACTTC. Residues: CASTVHGEEGYEQYF.